Listed below are T cell receptor beta chains from one sample, sequenced in a study of blood T cells in healthy people across ages. TCRdb recomputed calls from the 5' RACE reads with MiXCR, one row per CDR3 protein. The table records about 580,000 distinct CDR3 sequences, around 48% of them present only once. The sample taken for sequencing was blood. Receptors originate from an elderly man in good health. CDR3s include the opening cysteine and the closing phenylalanine or tryptophan. Clone size appears in some rows only: once, few, many, or a class for an expanded clone.

J gene | clone size | V gene | CDR3 protein
TRBJ2-3 | few | TRBV7-2 | CASSTHSGGDTQYF
TRBJ2-5 | - | TRBV9 | CASRGRLVRQETQYF
TRBJ2-7 | - | TRBV20-1 | CSAKRLAGVFHYEQYF
- | few | TRBV12-3/TRBV12-4 | CASSLHARTAYEQYF
TRBJ2-3 | few | TRBV15 | CATSRGGLSGPTDTQYF
TRBJ2-3 | few | TRBV27 | CASTTVATSTDTQYF
TRBJ1-6 | few | TRBV7-2 | CASSPGWGREDSPLHF
TRBJ2-2 | - | TRBV6-6 | CASSDTGHGNTGELFF
TRBJ1-1 | few | TRBV28 | CASSLLGAVSSEAFF
TRBJ1-4 | - | TRBV7-2 | CASSPVVGEKLFF
TRBJ1-4 | few | TRBV29-1 | CSVAESTNEKLFF
TRBJ2-3 | - | TRBV29-1 | CSGQQGARTDTQYF
TRBJ2-7 | once | TRBV4-1 | CASSQRTTLSYEQYF
- | - | TRBV20-1 | CSATGSKQFSYEQYF
TRBJ2-1 | - | TRBV20-1 | CSARDPPREDGEQFF
TRBJ2-7 | - | TRBV4-3 | CASSQDAQTFYEQYF
TRBJ2-1 | - | TRBV4-1 | CASSQEGLAIEIGNEQFF
TRBJ2-5 | - | TRBV12-3/TRBV12-4 | CASSWGRVELRETQYF
TRBJ1-2 | - | TRBV20-1 | CSASLRGNYGYTF
TRBJ2-4 | - | TRBV6-2/TRBV6-3 | CASSLVQGTGEQYF
TRBJ2-3 | - | TRBV20-1 | CSAPGLAEPLGTQYF
TRBJ1-2 | - | TRBV10-3 | CAISEGDYGYTF
TRBJ2-3 | - | TRBV9 | CASSEFTSTDTQYF
- | - | TRBV20-1 | CSASLYNEQYF
- | - | TRBV27 | CASSKHRPVTYEQYF